This T cell receptor (beta chain) was retrieved from a study of T cell responses to AZD1222 COVID-19 vaccine. On the study more broadly: Pooling was applied to second doses at about 4 or about 12 weeks.

Data came from immunoSEQ multiplex PCR; TCRdb stores just in-frame clones and leaves some out. There are approximately 140,000 clones in the sample; around 94% occur only once, and around 1.3% lies in the top ten. The germline gives CDR1 SGHNT, CDR2 YYREEE (reference sequence). The CDR3 is 17 residues long. Turning to this clone: The antigen remains undetermined. A read error may account for a junction end that differs from germline.

Study-wide results and limits: Once two AZD1222 doses were given, Spike-specific TCR breadth and depth went up.

The source was peripheral blood, collected on day 0 of AZD1222 vaccination. This clonotype originated in an adult in good health. The chain carries TRBV5-4 and TRBJ2-3, with 7 positions matching TRBD1. This CDR3 is CASSLEGAGGFTDTRYF. The CDR3 DNA follows: TGTGCCAGCAGCTTGGAGGGGGCAGGGGGATTCACAGATACGCGGTATTTT.